This T cell receptor (beta chain) was captured in a study of T cell changes during pregnancy in multiple sclerosis. Germline V lookup: CDR1 SQVTM, CDR2 ANQGSEA. The J segment lost 3 bases and the V segment lost 4 bases, leaving 6 bases of the junction unmatched. This CDR3 contains 14 residues. Only in-frame clones appear in the TCRdb table, and some are missing; sequencing was by immunoSEQ multiplex PCR. The table includes some 31,000 clones, around 91% detected once. This clonotype was sampled from a female donor with multiple sclerosis, enrolled in a pregnancy study. The starting material was CD8+ T cells from peripheral blood mononuclear cells, obtained in the second trimester of pregnancy. V gene TRBV29-1 combines with J gene TRBJ2-5, with 9 positions matching TRBD1. This chain's CDR3 is CSVGGTGRKETQYF. For the CDR3, the DNA is TGCAGCGTTGGAGGGACAGGGCGGAAAGAGACCCAGTACTTC.